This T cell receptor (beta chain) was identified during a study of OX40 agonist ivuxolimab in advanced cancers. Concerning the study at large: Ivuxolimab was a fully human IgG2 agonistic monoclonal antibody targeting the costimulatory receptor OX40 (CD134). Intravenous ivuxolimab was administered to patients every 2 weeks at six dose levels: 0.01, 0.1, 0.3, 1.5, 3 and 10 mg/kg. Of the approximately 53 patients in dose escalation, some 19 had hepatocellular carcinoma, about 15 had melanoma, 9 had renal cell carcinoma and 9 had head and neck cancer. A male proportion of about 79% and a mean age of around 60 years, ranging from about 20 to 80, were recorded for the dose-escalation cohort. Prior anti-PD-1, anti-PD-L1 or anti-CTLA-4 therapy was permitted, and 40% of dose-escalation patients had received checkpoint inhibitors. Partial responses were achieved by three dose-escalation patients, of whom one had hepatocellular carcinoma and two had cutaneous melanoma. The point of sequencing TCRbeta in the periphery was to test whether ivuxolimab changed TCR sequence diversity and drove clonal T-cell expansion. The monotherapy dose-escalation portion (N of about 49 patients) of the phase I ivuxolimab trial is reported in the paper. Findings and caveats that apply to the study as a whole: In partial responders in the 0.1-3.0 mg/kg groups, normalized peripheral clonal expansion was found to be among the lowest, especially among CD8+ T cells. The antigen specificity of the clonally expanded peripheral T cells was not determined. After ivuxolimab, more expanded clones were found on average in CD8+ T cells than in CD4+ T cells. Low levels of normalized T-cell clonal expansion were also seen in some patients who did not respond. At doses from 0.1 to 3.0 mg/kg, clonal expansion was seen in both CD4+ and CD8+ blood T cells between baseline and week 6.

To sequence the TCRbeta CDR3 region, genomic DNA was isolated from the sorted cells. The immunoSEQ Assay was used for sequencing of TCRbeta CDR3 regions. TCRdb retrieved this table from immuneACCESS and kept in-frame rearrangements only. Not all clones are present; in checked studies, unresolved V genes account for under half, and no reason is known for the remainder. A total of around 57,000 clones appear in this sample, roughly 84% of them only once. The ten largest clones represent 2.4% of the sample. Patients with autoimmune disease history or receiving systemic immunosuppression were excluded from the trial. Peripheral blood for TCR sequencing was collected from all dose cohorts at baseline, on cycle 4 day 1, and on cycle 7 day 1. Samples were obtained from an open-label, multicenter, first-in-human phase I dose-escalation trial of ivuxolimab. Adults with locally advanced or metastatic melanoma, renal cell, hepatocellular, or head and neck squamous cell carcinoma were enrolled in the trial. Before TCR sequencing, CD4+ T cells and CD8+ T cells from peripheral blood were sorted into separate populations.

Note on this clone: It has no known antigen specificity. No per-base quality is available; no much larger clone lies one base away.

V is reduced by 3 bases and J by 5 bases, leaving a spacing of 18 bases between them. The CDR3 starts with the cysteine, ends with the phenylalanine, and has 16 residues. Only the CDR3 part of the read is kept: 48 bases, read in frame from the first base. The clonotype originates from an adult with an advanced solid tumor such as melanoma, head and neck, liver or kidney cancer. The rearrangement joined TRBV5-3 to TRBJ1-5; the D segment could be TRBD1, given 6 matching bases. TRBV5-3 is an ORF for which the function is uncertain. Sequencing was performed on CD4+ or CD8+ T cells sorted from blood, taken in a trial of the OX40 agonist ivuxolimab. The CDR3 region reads CARSSAQGTRDQPQHF. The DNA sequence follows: TGTGCCAGAAGCTCAGCCCAGGGGACGCGGGATCAGCCCCAGCATTTT.